This T cell receptor beta chain was recovered during a study of post-analysis software for immune sequencing data. Study-level findings and limits: There was significantly lower normalized Chao1 diversity in multiple sclerosis patients than in controls. Roughly five TRBV segments appeared more often in patients than in controls, and TRBV5-6, TRBV5-1 and TRBV20-1 were among these.

This clonotype was found a few times. Its antigen is currently unknown. This CDR3 region has 16 residues. The ends were cut back, 6 bases at V and 0 bases at J, with 18 bases in the middle. The germline V gene has CDR1 MNHNY and CDR2 SVGAGI (reference sequence). TCR beta cDNA libraries had unique molecular identifiers. TCRdb ran MiXCR on the PCR reads and lists one entry per CDR3 protein. The repertoire holds about 540,000 distinct CDR3 sequences, with approximately 34% as singletons. The sequencing sample was made of blood. The receptor was isolated from a girl aged 2-17 years with multiple sclerosis. The rearrangement uses TRBV6-6 and TRBJ2-7, with D perhaps matching TRBD1 (6 bases). The CDR3 coding sequence is TGTGCCAGCAGCCAAACAGGGAAAGTGAGCTCCTACGAGCAGTACTTC. It codes for CASSQTGKVSSYEQYF.